This T cell receptor (beta chain) was profiled in a study of blood T cell repertoires in COVID-19. On the study more broadly: Sites across the United States, Italy and Spain contributed samples from acute and convalescent COVID-19.

Which cohort a participant joined came from the clinical history participants gave. Per the germline V gene, CDR1 is SGHNT and CDR2 is YYREEE (reference sequence). Trimming took 4 bases from V and 2 from J; bases not matched to a gene: 5. The CDR3 totals 14 residues. In the authors' workflow: Nucleated cell counts were estimated from reference gene primer amplification. Repertoires were generated with immunoSEQ multiplex PCR, while TCRdb's copy carries only in-frame clones and drops some. From that table come the V and J calls and clone size; the DNA was used to work out D and trimming. The sample yields about 320,000 clones, 75% to 90% seen once.

This receptor was taken from a man aged 25-45 years who had recovered from COVID-19. V gene TRBV5-4 combines with J gene TRBJ2-7; 8 bases line up with TRBD1. The sequencing input was PBMCs or T cells enriched from blood (not recorded which). The CDR3 sequence is CASSPGQATYEQYF. CDR3 in DNA: TGTGCCAGCAGCCCGGGACAGGCAACCTACGAGCAGTACTTC.